This T cell receptor beta chain stems from a study of blood T cell repertoires in COVID-19. Study-level background: The study drew acute and convalescent COVID-19 samples from the United States, Italy and Spain.

TCRdb keeps only in-frame clones here, not all; method: immunoSEQ multiplex PCR. The data show 200,000 to 250,000 clones, 75% to 90% seen once. Germline-derived CDR1 and CDR2 are SGHKS and YYEKEE (reference sequence). Between the trimmed V and J ends, which lost 1 base and 4 bases, there was a span of 17 bases. This CDR3 is built from 17 residues. Cohorts were based on clinical histories the participants reported. The receptor was isolated from a young man who had recovered from COVID-19. The chain links TRBV5-5 to TRBJ1-4; D remains unclear. Sequencing was carried out using PBMCs or T cells enriched from blood (not recorded which). CDR3 protein: CASSLTSSAGYNEKLFF. The CDR3 nucleotides read TGTGCCAGCAGCTTGACCTCGTCGGCCGGGTATAATGAAAAACTGTTTTTT.